This T cell receptor beta chain emerged from a study of blood T cells in healthy people across ages (dated by TCRdb to about 2015). Background for the entire study: Template switching captured roughly one uniquely barcoded TCR beta cDNA molecule per two T cells in model experiments. To avoid experimental bias, donors of different ages were spread randomly across the sequencing lanes. The donors were split into four age groups: young (average 16 years), middle-aged (around 40), aged (roughly 68) and long-lived (roughly 88). The study analyzed two additional independent replicas of 1 million unique cDNA reads from the same blood draw for two donors, one aged 18 to 29 and one aged 80 or older. Age-related changes in TCR beta repertoire diversity were measured in the study by deep sequencing normalized with unique cDNA molecular identifiers. The paper as a whole reports these results and caveats: As age increased, observed TCR beta diversity per million T cells dropped in a roughly linear way, and a significant reduction was already evident by age about 40. Because donor CMV infection status was unknown, age-related changes in expanded clonotypes were potentially confounded. Conclusive comparison of naive and antigen-experienced compartments was prevented by the profiling of bulk unsorted PBMCs. The long-lived group showed more naive CD4+ T cells, fewer expanded clones and increased TCR diversity than the aged group, suggesting age selection. The percentage of naive T cells measured by flow cytometry correlated strongly with observed TCR beta diversity. Estimates of total diversity from one million sequenced T cells were regarded as lower bounds and underestimates.

Libraries were constructed by 5' RACE. Instrument on record: Illumina HiSeq 2500. The second PCR ran for roughly 7 to 12 cycles and used a J-beta primer mix along with a sample-barcoded 5' primer. A template-switch 5' adaptor carrying 12 random nucleotides introduced a unique molecular identifier onto each TCR beta cDNA molecule. At least 2.5 million CDR3-containing paired-end reads were obtained from each sample. First-strand cDNA was synthesized from all RNA with the Mint cDNA synthesis kit, primed by a TRBC-specific oligonucleotide. After uracil-DNA glycosylase treatment, a first 18-cycle PCR used universal primers M1SS and BC2_uni_R on all cDNA. On the authors' methods: Each sample was normalized by randomly selecting 1 million high-quality reads, each carrying a distinct molecular identifier. Instead of being binned into consensus sequences, reads that shared molecular identifiers were thrown out. MiTCR, run with a Q25 quality threshold and the strictest error-elimination algorithm, handled CDR3 identification, clonotype clustering and error correction. Lower-bound total TCR beta diversity was estimated with a nonparametric unseen species model using Euler transformation. The public reads were reanalyzed by TCRdb: fastp trimming at Q25, MiXCR alignment, in-frame beta chains only. Each record represents a unique CDR3 protein, reported with the most common genes and DNA among its rows. It is TCRdb's table, rather than the study itself, that gives the V and J calls and clone size. The sample has roughly 1,300,000 distinct CDR3 sequences on record, approximately 59% of them singletons. Of the sample, 6.5% to 8.5% is held by the ten largest clones.

The donors were 40 or so Caucasian individuals from Russia, aged roughly 6 to 100 years, who were systemically healthy. Ten milliliters of peripheral blood were drawn from each donor into EDTA-treated Vacutainer tubes. Ficoll-Paque density-gradient centrifugation was used to isolate PBMCs, with at least 7 million per sample. Total RNA, at least 6 micrograms per sample, was extracted from PBMCs with Trizol reagent. The percentages of naive CD45RAhigh/CD27high T cells were determined by flow cytometry on a PBMC aliquot from every donor. The CDR3 sequence holds 14 residues, the cysteine and phenylalanine included. The kept DNA is CDR3 alone, 42 bases in frame from the first base. Between the V and J ends, shortened by 8 bases and 7 bases respectively, the junction contains 17 bases. Turning to this clonotype: It lacks a known antigen. No base-level quality is on record; no much larger clone is a single base apart.

The receptor was derived from a man younger than 35 in good health. Sequencing was carried out using blood. The rearrangement joined TRBV12-3 or TRBV12-4 to TRBJ2-2; too little of a D gene remains to name it. For the CDR3, the sequence is CASRSPKGHGELFF. The sequenced DNA: TGTGCCAGCCGGTCCCCCAAGGGTCACGGGGAGCTGTTTTTT.